A selection of T cell receptor beta chains follows, all from one sample in a study of shared clonotypes between healthy human individuals. Sequencing used immunoSEQ multiplex PCR; TCRdb keeps in-frame clones, though not all of them. The table includes 1.5 million to 2.5 million clones, approximately 94% detected once. Sequencing was done on a sample of naive CD8+ T cells sorted from blood. The receptor set was obtained from a man younger than 30 in good health. Each CDR3 is given with its conserved first and last residue. A D gene is named only where the DNA matches it firmly. Only part of the rows carry a size: once, few, many, or a class if the clone is expanded.

V gene,J gene,clone size,D gene,CDR3 protein,CDR3 DNA
TRBV11-2,TRBJ2-7,-,TRBD2,CASSLSILAGGHVEQYF,TGTGCCAGCAGCCTTAGTATTCTAGCGGGGGGCCATGTCGAGCAGTACTTC
TRBV5-1,TRBJ1-2,-,-,CASSLDPGLNRGYTF,TGCGCCAGCAGCTTGGACCCCGGTCTCAATCGCGGCTACACCTTC
TRBV27,TRBJ2-7,-,TRBD2,CASSLSALAGYEQYF,TGTGCCAGCAGTTTATCCGCCCTAGCGGGGTACGAGCAGTACTTC
TRBV2,TRBJ2-7,once,-,CASSESSILSYEQYF,TGTGCCAGCAGTGAATCGTCTATATTATCCTACGAGCAGTACTTC
TRBV7-9,TRBJ2-7,-,TRBD1,CASSFTQGVSYEQYF,TGTGCCAGCAGCTTTACCCAGGGGGTGTCCTACGAGCAGTACTTC
TRBV29-1,TRBJ2-7,-,-,CSVGQFSYEQYF,TGCAGCGTTGGACAGTTCTCCTACGAGCAGTACTTC
TRBV27,TRBJ1-5,-,-,CASSLEVGQPQHF,TGTGCCAGCAGTTTGGAGGTAGGTCAGCCCCAGCATTTT
TRBV18,TRBJ2-3,-,-,CASSEDFSTDTQYF,TGTGCCAGCTCAGAGGACTTTAGCACAGATACGCAGTATTTT
TRBV7-9,TRBJ2-3,few,-,CASSLGVDTQYF,TGTGCCAGCAGCTTAGGGGTGGATACGCAGTATTTT
TRBV7-9,TRBJ1-2,-,-,CASSFSNTDNNPFGGYTF,TGTGCCAGCAGCTTTTCCAACACGGACAACAACCCTTTTGGGGGCTACACCTTC
TRBV28,TRBJ1-3,-,-,CACGPTGSPAGNTIYF,TGTGCCTGCGGACCTACCGGGTCACCTGCGGGAAACACCATATATTTT
TRBV27,TRBJ2-1,-,-,CASSWDGSKYEQFF,TGTGCCAGCAGTTGGGACGGGTCTAAATATGAGCAGTTCTTC
TRBV27,TRBJ1-6,once,-,CASSAGPGAYNSPLHF,TGTGCCAGCAGCGCAGGACCCGGGGCGTATAATTCACCCCTCCACTTT
TRBV25-1,TRBJ1-1,-,-,CASSAPGTNTEAFF,TGTGCCAGCAGTGCGCCCGGGACAAACACTGAAGCTTTCTTT
TRBV29-1,TRBJ2-7,-,-,CSVGSSYEQYF,TGCAGCGTTGGCAGCTCCTACGAGCAGTACTTC
TRBV4-1,TRBJ2-7,-,TRBD1,CASSPRTGGVYEQYF,TGCGCCAGCAGCCCACGGACAGGGGGCGTCTACGAGCAGTACTTC
TRBV27,TRBJ1-5,-,-,CASSLGVGRPQHF,TGTGCCAGCAGTTTGGGGGTGGGACGTCCCCAGCATTTT
TRBV7-8,TRBJ2-7,-,TRBD1,CASSFTGTGPPSDYEQYF,TGTGCCAGCAGCTTCACCGGGACAGGACCTCCTTCGGACTACGAGCAGTACTTC
TRBV6-6,TRBJ1-2,-,TRBD1,CASAGTAYGYTF,TGTGCCAGCGCCGGGACAGCCTATGGCTACACCTTC
TRBV4-1,TRBJ1-5,-,-,CASSQGYGGSLHF,TGCGCCAGCAGCCAAGGTTATGGGGGCTCCCTGCATTTT
TRBV5-1,TRBJ2-7,-,-,CASSFGGSSYEQYF,TGCGCCAGCAGCTTCGGGGGAAGCTCCTACGAGCAGTACTTC
TRBV4-1,TRBJ1-1,-,TRBD1,CASSHLTGDNTEAFF,TGCGCCAGCAGCCACCTGACAGGGGATAACACTGAAGCTTTCTTT